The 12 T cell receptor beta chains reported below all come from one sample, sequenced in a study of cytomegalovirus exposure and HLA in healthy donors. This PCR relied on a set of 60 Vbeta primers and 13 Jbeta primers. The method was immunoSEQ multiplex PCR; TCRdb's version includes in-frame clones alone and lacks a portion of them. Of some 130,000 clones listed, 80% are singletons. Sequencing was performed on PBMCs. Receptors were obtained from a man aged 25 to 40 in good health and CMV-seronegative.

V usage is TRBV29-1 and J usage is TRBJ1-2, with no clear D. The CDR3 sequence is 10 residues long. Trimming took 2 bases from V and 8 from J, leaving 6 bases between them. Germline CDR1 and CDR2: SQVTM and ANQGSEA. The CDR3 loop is CSVEQRGYTF. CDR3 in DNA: TGCAGCGTTGAACAGCGGGGCTACACCTTC.

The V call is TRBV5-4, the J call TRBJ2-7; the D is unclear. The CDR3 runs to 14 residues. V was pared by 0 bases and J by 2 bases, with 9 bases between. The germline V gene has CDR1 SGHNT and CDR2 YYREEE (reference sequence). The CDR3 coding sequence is TGTGCCAGCAGCTTGGACAGTTTTGCCTACGAGCAGTACTTC. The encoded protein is CASSLDSFAYEQYF.

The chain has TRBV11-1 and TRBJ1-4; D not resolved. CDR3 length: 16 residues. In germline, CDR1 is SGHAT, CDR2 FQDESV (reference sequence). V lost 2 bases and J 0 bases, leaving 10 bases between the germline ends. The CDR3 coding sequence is TGTGCCAGCAGCTTATTCGGGATTGCAACTAATGAAAAACTGTTTTTT. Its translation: CASSLFGIATNEKLFF.

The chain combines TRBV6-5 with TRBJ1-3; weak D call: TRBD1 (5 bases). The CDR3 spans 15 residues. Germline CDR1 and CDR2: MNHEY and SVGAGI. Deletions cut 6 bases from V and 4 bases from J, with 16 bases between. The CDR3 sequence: CASRSQGLSGNTIYF. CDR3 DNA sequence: TGTGCCAGCAGGAGTCAGGGTCTCTCGGGAAACACCATATATTTT.

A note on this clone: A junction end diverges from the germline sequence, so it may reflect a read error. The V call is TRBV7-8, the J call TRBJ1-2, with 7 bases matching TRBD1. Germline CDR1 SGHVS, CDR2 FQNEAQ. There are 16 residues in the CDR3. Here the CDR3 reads CASSSNRQGTIYGYPF. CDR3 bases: TGTGCCAGCAGCTCTAACAGACAGGGCACAATCTATGGCTACCCCTTC.

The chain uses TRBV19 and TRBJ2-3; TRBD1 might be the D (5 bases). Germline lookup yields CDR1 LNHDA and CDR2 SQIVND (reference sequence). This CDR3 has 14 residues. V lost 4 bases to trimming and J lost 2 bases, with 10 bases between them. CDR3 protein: CASSTGRDTDTQYF. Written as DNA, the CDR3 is TGTGCCAGTAGTACCGGCAGGGACACAGATACGCAGTATTTT. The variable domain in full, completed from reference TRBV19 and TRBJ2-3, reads DGGITQSPKYLFRKEGQNVTLSCEQNLNHDAMYWYRQDPGQGLRLIYYSQIVNDFQKGDIAEGYSVSREKKESFPLTVTSAQKNPTAFYLCASSTGRDTDTQYFGPGTRLTVL.

CDR3 amino acids: CASSEQGGTEAFF. As DNA, the CDR3 is TGTGCCAGCAGCGAACAGGGCGGGACTGAAGCTTTCTTT. The V and J genes are TRBV7-9 and TRBJ1-1; perhaps TRBD1 as D (6 bases). Germline V gene lookup returns CDR1 SEHNR and CDR2 FQNEAQ (reference sequence). The CDR3 has 13 residues. V was shortened by 5 bases and J by 5 bases, with 12 bases between the two germline ends.

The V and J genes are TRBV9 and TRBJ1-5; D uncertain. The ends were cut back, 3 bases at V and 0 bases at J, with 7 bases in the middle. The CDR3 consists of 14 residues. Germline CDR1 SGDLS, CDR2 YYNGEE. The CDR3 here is CASSADYSNQPQHF. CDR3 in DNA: TGTGCCAGCAGCGCGGACTATAGCAATCAGCCCCAGCATTTT.

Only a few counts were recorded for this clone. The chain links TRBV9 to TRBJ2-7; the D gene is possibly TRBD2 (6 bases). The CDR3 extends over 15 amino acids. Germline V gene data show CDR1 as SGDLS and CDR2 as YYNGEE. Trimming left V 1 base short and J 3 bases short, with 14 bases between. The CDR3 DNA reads TGTGCCAGCAGCGTATTGGGGGACTTTTACTACGAGCAGTACTTC. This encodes CASSVLGDFYYEQYF.

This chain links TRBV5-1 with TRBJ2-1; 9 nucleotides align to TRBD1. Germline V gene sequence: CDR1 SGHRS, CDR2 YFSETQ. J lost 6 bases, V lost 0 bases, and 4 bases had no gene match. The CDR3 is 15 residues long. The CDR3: CASSLGGDRVNEQFF. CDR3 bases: TGCGCCAGCAGCTTGGGTGGGGACAGGGTCAATGAGCAGTTCTTC.

CDR3 region: CASSLEGEVASRNIQYF. As DNA, the CDR3 is TGTGCCAGCAGCTTGGAAGGGGAGGTTGCCTCAAGGAACATTCAGTACTTC. The J gene is TRBJ2-4, the V gene TRBV5-6; D is possibly TRBD2 (6 bases). The CDR3 consists of 17 residues. Germline-derived CDR1 and CDR2 are SGHDT and YYEEEE. Trimming took off 0 bases at V and 7 bases at J, with 20 bases between the two ends.

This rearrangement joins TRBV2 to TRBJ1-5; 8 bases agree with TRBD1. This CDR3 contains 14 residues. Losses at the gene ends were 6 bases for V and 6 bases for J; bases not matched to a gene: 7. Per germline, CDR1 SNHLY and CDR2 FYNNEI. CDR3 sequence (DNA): TGTGCCAGCAGGTTAGAGCAGGGGGCTCAGCCCCAGCATTTT. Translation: CASRLEQGAQPQHF.